The present T cell receptor (beta chain) was sequenced within a study of STAT3 mutations in large granular lymphocyte leukemia. The wider study: Roughly half of the longitudinally sequenced T-LGLL patients carried detectable canonical activating STAT3 mutations.

Repertoires were generated with immunoSEQ multiplex PCR, while TCRdb's copy carries only in-frame clones and drops some. This sample has about 20,000 clones, with 92% found just once. The study, taken as a whole, reports: Every T-cell large granular lymphocyte leukemia patient had at least one immunodominant TCR beta clonotype. Clonal expansion was inferred from other time points because no sample existed at each clone's first appearance.

Germline V gene lookup returns CDR1 ENHRY and CDR2 SYGVKD. CDR3 length equals 15 residues. Losses at the gene ends were 6 bases for V and 1 base for J; bases not matched to a gene: 7. On this clone itself: Its antigen is undetermined.

This sequence joins TRBV10-3 and TRBJ1-1, with 8 positions matching TRBD1. The sequence came from a man in his fifties or sixties with T-cell large granular lymphocyte leukemia. Some clones in this sample may be carry-over from other donors' samples. Sequenced sample: peripheral blood mononuclear cells. The CDR3 nucleotides are TGTGCCATCAGGACAGACAGGGGTTCGAACACTGAAGCTTTCTTT. Its protein product is CAIRTDRGSNTEAFF.